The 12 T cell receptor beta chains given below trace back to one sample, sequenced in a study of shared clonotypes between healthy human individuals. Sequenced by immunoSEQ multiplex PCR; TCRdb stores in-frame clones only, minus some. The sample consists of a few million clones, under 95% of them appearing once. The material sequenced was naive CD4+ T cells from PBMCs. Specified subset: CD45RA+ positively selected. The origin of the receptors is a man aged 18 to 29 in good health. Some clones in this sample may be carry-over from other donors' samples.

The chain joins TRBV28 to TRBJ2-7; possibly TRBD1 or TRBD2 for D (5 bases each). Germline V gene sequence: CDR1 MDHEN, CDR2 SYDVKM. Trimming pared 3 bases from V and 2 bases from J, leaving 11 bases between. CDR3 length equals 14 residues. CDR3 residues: CASSLSGPPYEQYF. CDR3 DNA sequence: TGTGCCAGCAGTTTGTCGGGACCCCCCTACGAGCAGTACTTC.

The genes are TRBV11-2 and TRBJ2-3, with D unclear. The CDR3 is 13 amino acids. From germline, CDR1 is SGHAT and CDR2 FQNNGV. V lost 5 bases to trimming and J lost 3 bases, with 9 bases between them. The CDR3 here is CASSRSLTDTQYF. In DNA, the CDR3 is TGTGCCAGCAGCCGCTCTCTTACAGATACGCAGTATTTT.

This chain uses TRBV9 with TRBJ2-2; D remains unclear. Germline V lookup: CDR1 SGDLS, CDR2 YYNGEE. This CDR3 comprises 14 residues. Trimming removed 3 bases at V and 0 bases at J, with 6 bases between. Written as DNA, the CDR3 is TGTGCCAGCAGCGAGGTGACGAACACCGGGGAGCTGTTTTTT. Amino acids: CASSEVTNTGELFF.

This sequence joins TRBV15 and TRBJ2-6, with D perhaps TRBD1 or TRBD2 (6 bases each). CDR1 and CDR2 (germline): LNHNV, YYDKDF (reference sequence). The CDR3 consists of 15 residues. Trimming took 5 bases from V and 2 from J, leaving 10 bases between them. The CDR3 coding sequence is TGTGCCACCAGCTTACGGGGGCCTGGGGCCAACGTCCTGACTTTC. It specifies CATSLRGPGANVLTF. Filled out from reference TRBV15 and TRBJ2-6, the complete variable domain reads DAMVIQNPRYQVTQFGKPVTLSCSQTLNHNVMYWYQQKSSQAPKLLFHYYDKDFNNEADTPDNFQSRRPNTSFCFLDIRSPGLGDTAMYLCATSLRGPGANVLTFGAGSRLTVL.

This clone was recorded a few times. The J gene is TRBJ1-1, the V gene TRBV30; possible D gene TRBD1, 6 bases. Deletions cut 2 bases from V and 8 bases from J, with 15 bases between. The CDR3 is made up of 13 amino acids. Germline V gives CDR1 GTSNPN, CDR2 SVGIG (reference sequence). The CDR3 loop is CAWSIMGGDEAFF. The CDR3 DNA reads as TGTGCCTGGAGTATAATGGGGGGCGACGAAGCTTTCTTT.

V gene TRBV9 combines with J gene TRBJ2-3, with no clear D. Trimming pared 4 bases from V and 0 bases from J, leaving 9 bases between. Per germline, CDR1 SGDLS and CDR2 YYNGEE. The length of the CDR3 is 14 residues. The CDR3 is CASSPTASTDTQYF. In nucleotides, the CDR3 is TGTGCCAGCAGCCCTACAGCTAGCACAGATACGCAGTATTTT.

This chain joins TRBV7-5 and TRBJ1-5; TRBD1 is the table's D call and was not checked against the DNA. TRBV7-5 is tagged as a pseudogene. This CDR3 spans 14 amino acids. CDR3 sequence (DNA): TGTGTCAGAAGCTTACGCTTGGCCCCACAGCCCCAGCATTTT. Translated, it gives CVRSLRLAPQPQHF.

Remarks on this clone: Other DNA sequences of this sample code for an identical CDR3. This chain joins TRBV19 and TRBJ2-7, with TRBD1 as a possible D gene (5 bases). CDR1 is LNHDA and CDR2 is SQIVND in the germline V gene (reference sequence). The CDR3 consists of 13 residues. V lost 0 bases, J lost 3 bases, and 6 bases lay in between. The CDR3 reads CASSIERGYEQYF. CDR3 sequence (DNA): TGTGCCAGTAGTATAGAAAGGGGCTACGAGCAGTACTTC.

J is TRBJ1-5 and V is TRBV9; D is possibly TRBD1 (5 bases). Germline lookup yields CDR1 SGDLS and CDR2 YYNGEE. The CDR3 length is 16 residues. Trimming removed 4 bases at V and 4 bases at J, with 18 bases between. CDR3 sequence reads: CASSPHAGPWNQPQHF. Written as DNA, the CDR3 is TGTGCCAGCAGCCCCCATGCAGGGCCCTGGAATCAGCCCCAGCATTTT.

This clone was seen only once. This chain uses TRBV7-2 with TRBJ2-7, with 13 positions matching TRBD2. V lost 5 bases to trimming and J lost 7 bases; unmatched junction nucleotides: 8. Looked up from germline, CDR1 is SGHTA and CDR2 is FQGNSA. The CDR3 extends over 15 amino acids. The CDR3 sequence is CASSQTSGRAVEQYF. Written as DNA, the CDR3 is TGTGCCAGCAGCCAAACTAGCGGGAGGGCCGTTGAGCAGTACTTC.

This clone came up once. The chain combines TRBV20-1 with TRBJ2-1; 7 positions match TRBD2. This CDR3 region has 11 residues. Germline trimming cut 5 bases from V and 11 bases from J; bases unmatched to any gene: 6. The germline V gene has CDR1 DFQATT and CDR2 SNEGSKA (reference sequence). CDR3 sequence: CSALGGFKQFF. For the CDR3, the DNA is TGCAGTGCTCTCGGGGGGTTCAAGCAGTTCTTC.

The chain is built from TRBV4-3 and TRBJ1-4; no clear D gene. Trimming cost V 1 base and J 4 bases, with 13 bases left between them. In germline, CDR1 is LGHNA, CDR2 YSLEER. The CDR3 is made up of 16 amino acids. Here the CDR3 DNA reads TGCGCCAGCAGCCAAGGCGACCGGGCCCGTAATGAAAAACTGTTTTTT. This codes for CASSQGDRARNEKLFF.